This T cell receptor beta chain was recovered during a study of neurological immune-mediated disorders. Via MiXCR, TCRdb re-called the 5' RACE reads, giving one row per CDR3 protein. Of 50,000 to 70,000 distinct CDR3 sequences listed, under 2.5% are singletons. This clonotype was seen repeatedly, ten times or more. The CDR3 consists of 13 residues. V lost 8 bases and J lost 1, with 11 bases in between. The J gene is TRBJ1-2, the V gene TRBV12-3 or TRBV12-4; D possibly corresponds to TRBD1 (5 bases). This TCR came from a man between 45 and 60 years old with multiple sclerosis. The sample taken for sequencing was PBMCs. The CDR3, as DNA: TGTGCCAGCCTCTGGGGGGGTAACTATGGCTACACCTTC. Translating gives CASLWGGNYGYTF.